This T cell receptor beta chain comes out of a study of shared clonotypes between healthy human individuals (dated by TCRdb to 2019 to 2021). With respect to the entire study: The cohort comprised a couple of women and a few men aged 18 to 49 years. For each donor, three plates each were used for CD4 naive and CD4 memory, two plates were used for CD8 naive, and one plate was used for CD8 memory. To estimate repertoire size and how much clonotype sharing occurs between individuals, the study deeply sequenced the blood TCR repertoires of 5 or 6 healthy adults. Different laboratories and diverse techniques were used to prepare libraries and sequence TCR repertoires, to increase sequencing depth and limit assay-specific biases. Each donor's leukapheresis produced roughly between roughly 0.85 and 9.5 billion PBMCs. The investigation overall reported the following: Sampling was restricted to blood, and TCR repertoires in tissue are likely to differ from TCR repertoires in blood. Pairwise subsampling led to the expectation that sequencing depth would affect the degree of clonotype sharing among donors. Across a handful of donors, 5% to 6% of naive CD4, 3% to 3.5% of naive CD8, approximately 2.5% of memory CD4, and about 0.4% of memory CD8 clonotypes were shared. The small number of donors limited the genetic and exposure-history diversity represented. Estimated clonotype richness was generally larger for naive than for memory subsets. Compared with non-shared clonotypes, clonotypes shared by all four sorted-subset donors had higher generation probabilities. Even with the large sequencing depth, rarefaction of the sorted-subset datasets indicated that sequencing was incomplete.

TCR CDR3 regions were amplified from genomic DNA by multiplex PCR using the deep immunoSEQ assay. For each cell subset, the extracted genomic DNA was distributed evenly across all wells of several immunoSEQ 96-well plates, and each plate served as one replicate. For sorted subsets, each replicate PCR was loaded with 200 ng genomic DNA, equivalent to about 30,000 T cell genomes. Purified libraries were measured with a Qubit 3.0 fluorometer, size-checked on a Bioanalyzer 2100, and measured again with the KAPA Library Quantification kit. A separate single-read 150-cycle Illumina NextSeq 550 flow cell was used to sequence each immunoSEQ 96-well plate. Processing in the source paper ran as follows. Because the immunoSEQ output held only junctional sequences and lacked quality scores, the filtering could not match the filtering applied to full-length reads. To assign V/J genes and CDR3, sequences were annotated using PyIR, a Python wrapper for IgBLAST v1.9, with IMGT germline references. Reads were removed for weak V/J assignments (E-value above 1e-6), missing CDR3, stop codons, out-of-frame junctions, or ambiguous translated residues. V3J clonotypes were defined by identical inferred V gene, J gene, and CDR3 amino acid sequence. The percentage overlap between two repertoires was calculated by dividing the number of shared unique clonotypes by the size of the smaller repertoire. Three approaches were used to assess repertoire richness: RTK rarefaction, the Chao1 estimator, and Recon v2.1 estimates of unobserved clonotypes. Generation probabilities were computed with OLGA for all TCRbeta clonotypes obtained by the gDNA method from several donors. In its TCRdb copy, this immuneACCESS table keeps in-frame sequences only and misses some clones. Where compared with another copy, unresolved V genes explain less than half of these, and the others have no known cause. V and J calls plus clone size are reproduced from that table; the DNA served to infer D and trimming. The sample table records about 2.2 million clones; 93% of these occur just once. The ten most abundant clones make up approximately 1.7% of the sample.

CDR1 is given as SQVTM and CDR2 as ANQGSEA, both from the germline V gene. The junction carries 12 bases between V and J, which are trimmed by 7 bases and 7 bases respectively. From its cysteine to its phenylalanine, the CDR3 spans 11 amino acids. The read is trimmed to its CDR3 DNA, 33 bases read in frame from base 1. CD8 naive samples were CD45RO-negative cells positively selected for CCR7, giving a CD45RA+CCR7+ population that excluded TemRA cells. The donors were healthy, HIV-negative adults who had no recently reported acute infections or vaccinations. Only Caucasian adults living in Nashville, Tennessee, USA were represented among the donors. After blood collection by leukapheresis, PBMCs were isolated using Ficoll-Histopaque density gradient centrifugation and then cryopreserved in the vapor phase of liquid nitrogen. Purity and quantity of every magnetically sorted T cell population were checked by analytical flow cytometry. Each sorted fraction had its genomic DNA isolated and then quantified by UV absorbance on a Nanodrop 2000c.

Details on this clone: No antigen is known for it. The input lacks base qualities; no much larger clone sits a single base away.

This TCR came from a man between 18 and 35 years old in good health. Some clones in this sample may be carry-over from other donors' samples. The V gene is TRBV29-1 and the J gene is TRBJ2-3, with no confidently assigned D gene. Sequencing was carried out using naive CD8+ T cells from PBMCs. The cell subset or site label of this sample denotes: CD45RA+CCR7+. The CDR3 region: CSAHEANTQYF. The DNA is TGCAGCGCCCACGAGGCAAATACGCAGTATTTT.